This TCR beta chain was recorded in a study of blood T cell repertoires in COVID-19. J gave up 0 bases and V 4 bases, and 10 bases lay outside the gene matches. Germline lookup yields CDR1 SGHNT and CDR2 YYREEE (reference sequence). The CDR3 is made up of 17 amino acids. As processed by the authors: Cell counts per sample came from amplifying reference gene primers. Sequencing used immunoSEQ multiplex PCR; TCRdb keeps in-frame clones, though not all of them. V, J and clone size were drawn from that table, and D and trimming were deduced from the DNA. The table lists under 350,000 clones, 75% to 90% of them singletons.

The gene calls are TRBV5-4 and TRBJ1-3, with 7 bases identical to TRBD1. The sequencing sample was made of peripheral blood. The receptor was isolated from a man aged 35 to 55 with acute or convalescent COVID-19. The CDR3 sequence is CASSGSTGRNSGNTIYF. In DNA form, the CDR3 reads TGTGCCAGCAGCGGATCGACAGGGAGAAACTCTGGAAACACCATATATTTT.